A selection of T cell receptor beta chains follows, all from one sample in a study of T-cell memory formation after mild COVID-19. In TCRdb, the 5' RACE reads were re-called with MiXCR into one record per CDR3 protein. This sample carries a few hundred thousand distinct CDR3 sequences, more than 15% of them seen once, and the ten largest clones take approximately 21%. The sequenced sample was PBMCs or a T cell subset sorted from them (not recorded which). The receptors come from a man aged 18 to 29 who had mild COVID-19 (a few samples of this study predate the infection). Cell type and time point are not known. The CDR3 runs from the conserved cysteine through the conserved F or W. D genes are given only for firm matches. Some rows mark clone size as missing; the rest say once, few, many or name a class of expanded clone.

d_gene	len	v_gene	j_gene	abundance	CDR3nt	CDR3aa
-	17	TRBV7-9	TRBJ1-4	few	TGTGCCAGCAGCTCAGGGGTTTACAGTGGACACAATGAAAAACTGTTTTTT	CASSSGVYSGHNEKLFF
-	13	TRBV19	TRBJ2-7	few	TGTGCCAGTAGTGGTCCGGGATTCTACGAGCAGTACTTC	CASSGPGFYEQYF
TRBD2	16	TRBV5-1	TRBJ2-2	few	TGCGCCAGCAGCTCCACTAGCGGGGAAGCCACCGGGGAGCTGTTTTTT	CASSSTSGEATGELFF
TRBD2	16	TRBV25-1	TRBJ2-7	few	TGTGCCAGCAGCACTATTAGGCTAGCGGGGATCTACGAGCAGTACTTC	CASSTIRLAGIYEQYF
-	14	TRBV5-1	TRBJ2-1	-	TGCGCCAGTTTTGACGGGTTGACCTACAATGAGCAGTTCTTC	CASFDGLTYNEQFF
-	15	TRBV7-6	TRBJ2-7	-	TGTGCCAGCAGCCAAGAGGGACTCGCGACCTACGAGCAGTACTTC	CASSQEGLATYEQYF
-	16	TRBV4-3	TRBJ2-2	few	TGCGCCAGCAGCCAATTATGGGGGCAGGACACCGGGGAGCTGTTTTTT	CASSQLWGQDTGELFF
-	13	TRBV5-5	TRBJ2-1	-	TGTGCCAGCAGCTTGGGGTGGCTCAATGAGCAGTTCTTC	CASSLGWLNEQFF
-	15	TRBV4-1	TRBJ2-1	-	TGCGCCAGCAGCCAAGAGGGGCGAGGGAGCAATGAGCAGTTCTTC	CASSQEGRGSNEQFF
-	14	TRBV7-2	TRBJ2-1	-	TGTGCCAGCAGCTTAGGTTGGGGCTACAATGAGCAGTTCTTC	CASSLGWGYNEQFF
TRBD2	13	TRBV12-3/TRBV12-4	TRBJ2-5	few	TGTGCCAGCAGGAGGACTAGCGGGGAGACCCAGTACTTC	CASRRTSGETQYF
-	17	TRBV5-1	TRBJ1-6	few	TGCGCCAGCAGCTTGGGGGTCTGGGGGCAGGAGAATTCACCCCTCCACTTT	CASSLGVWGQENSPLHF
-	16	TRBV20-1	TRBJ2-2	-	TGCAGTGCTAGAGATCACTTGGCAGGGCTCGGCGGGGAGCTGTTTTTT	CSARDHLAGLGGELFF
TRBD2	13	TRBV7-3	TRBJ2-4	few	TGTGCCAGCAGCTTAGGGCGGGGGGACATTCAGTACTTC	CASSLGRGDIQYF
-	15	TRBV9	TRBJ1-4	once	TGTGCCAGCAGCGTAGGAATGGGGGCTAATGAAAAACTGTTTTTT	CASSVGMGANEKLFF
TRBD2	18	TRBV12-3/TRBV12-4	TRBJ2-5	-	TGTGCCAGCAGTTTTAGTAGGGACCCGGGACTAGGGAGAGAGACCCAGTACTTC	CASSFSRDPGLGRETQYF
TRBD2	17	TRBV5-1	TRBJ2-3	-	TGCGCCAGCAGCTTGGAGTTTAGCGGGGGGTTCACAGATACGCAGTATTTT	CASSLEFSGGFTDTQYF
TRBD2	15	TRBV7-2	TRBJ2-5	many	TGTGCCAGCAGCTTAAGTCTAGCGGGGGCTGAGACCCAGTACTTC	CASSLSLAGAETQYF
-	11	TRBV6-5	TRBJ2-7	few	TGTGCCAGCAGGGACAACTACGAGCAGTACTTC	CASRDNYEQYF
-	15	TRBV6-2/TRBV6-3	TRBJ2-5	-	TGTGCCAGCAGCAGAGGGACGACACTCCAAGAGACCCAGTACTTC	CASSRGTTLQETQYF
-	17	TRBV12-3/TRBV12-4	TRBJ2-6	-	TGTGCCAGCAGTTTAAACGACCACAGCTCTGGGGCCAACGTCCTGACTTTC	CASSLNDHSSGANVLTF
-	15	TRBV7-8	TRBJ2-2	-	TGTGCCAGCAGCCTGGGACACTCCAACGGGGGGGAGCTGTTTTTT	CASSLGHSNGGELFF
-	13	TRBV7-9	TRBJ2-5	-	TGTGCCAGCAGCTTAACTAGGATGGAGACCCAGTACTTC	CASSLTRMETQYF
-	17	TRBV7-2	TRBJ2-7	-	TGTGCCAGCAGCTACCCCCGTCAGGGAGCCCACCAGGCCGAGCAGTACTTC	CASSYPRQGAHQAEQYF
-	19	TRBV19	TRBJ1-1	-	TGTGCCAGTAGTAGAAGAAGCCCGGAGGGGTGGGCTAAGAACACTGAAGCTTTCTTT	CASSRRSPEGWAKNTEAFF
-	11	TRBV10-3	TRBJ1-1	-	TGTGCCATCGGTAGGAACACTGAAGCTTTCTTT	CAIGRNTEAFF
-	13	TRBV7-9	TRBJ1-3	-	TGTGCCAGCACCGACCCCTCTGGAAACACCATATATTTT	CASTDPSGNTIYF
TRBD1	16	TRBV9	TRBJ2-1	few	TGTGCCAGCAGCGCCGAGGACAGGGGCTCCTACAATGAGCAGTTCTTC	CASSAEDRGSYNEQFF
-	14	TRBV27	TRBJ2-7	many	TGTGCCAGCAGTTTCAGTGCTTCCTCCTACGAGCAGTACTTC	CASSFSASSYEQYF
TRBD2	17	TRBV5-1	TRBJ2-1	few	TGCGCCAGCAGCTTGTCGACTAGCGGGGGAACCTACAATGAGCAGTTCTTC	CASSLSTSGGTYNEQFF
TRBD2	13	TRBV6-2/TRBV6-3	TRBJ2-1	few	TGTGCCAGCAGCGCTAGCGGGGGTAACGAGCAGTTCTTC	CASSASGGNEQFF
-	13	TRBV20-1	TRBJ2-1	-	TGCAGTGCTAGAGCTCCGGACAGCAATGAGCAGTTCTTC	CSARAPDSNEQFF
-	12	TRBV5-1	TRBJ1-1	few	TGCGCCAGCAGGCCAGAGAACACTGAAGCTTTCTTT	CASRPENTEAFF
-	16	TRBV7-2	TRBJ2-3	-	TGTGCCAGCAGCTTAGGATCCAGGGGGGTGACAGATACGCAGTATTTT	CASSLGSRGVTDTQYF
-	14	TRBV10-3	TRBJ1-2	-	TGTGCCATCAGTGAACAGGTCTCGAACTATGGCTACACCTTC	CAISEQVSNYGYTF
TRBD2	15	TRBV9	TRBJ2-7	few	TGTGCCAGCAGTCCTACTATAGCGGGGGAGCACGAGCAGTACTTC	CASSPTIAGEHEQYF
-	14	TRBV7-3	TRBJ2-2	-	TGTGCCAGCAGCTTAGCCTTTAACACCGGGGAGCTGTTTTTT	CASSLAFNTGELFF
-	13	TRBV6-4	TRBJ1-5	once	TGTGCCAGCAGTCTTCATCTAAATCAGCCCCAGCATTTT	CASSLHLNQPQHF
-	15	TRBV4-2	TRBJ1-6	few	TGTGCCAGCAGCCAAGCGGACAACTATAATTCACCCCTCCACTTT	CASSQADNYNSPLHF
-	12	TRBV27	TRBJ2-1	few	TGTGCCAGCAGTGCGCCTGGCTATGAGCAGTTCTTC	CASSAPGYEQFF
-	11	TRBV12-3/TRBV12-4	TRBJ2-6	-	TGTGCGAGCTCTGGGGCCAACGTCCTGACTTTC	CASSGANVLTF
-	14	TRBV9	TRBJ2-3	many	TGTGCCAGCAGCGTAGCTAAGGTAGAAGATACGCAGTATTTT	CASSVAKVEDTQYF
-	17	TRBV6-5	TRBJ2-3	-	TGTGCCAGCAGCCAAATGGGGCTGGCGATTAGCACAGATACGCAGTATTTT	CASSQMGLAISTDTQYF
-	13	TRBV7-3	TRBJ2-3	few	TGTGCCGTCCTCCCGGGGCGGACAGATACGCAGTATTTT	CAVLPGRTDTQYF
TRBD2	17	TRBV2	TRBJ2-3	few	TGTGCCAGCAGTGAACGTGGGACTAGCGGGGGGACGTATACGCAGTATTTT	CASSERGTSGGTYTQYF
-	12	TRBV28	TRBJ1-1	-	TGTGCCACTGAGTTCGCCAGGACTGAAGCTTTCTTT	CATEFARTEAFF
-	14	TRBV5-1	TRBJ2-3	-	TGCGCCAGCAGCTTGCTCACAGGCACAGATACGCAGTATTTT	CASSLLTGTDTQYF